This TCR beta chain was documented in a study of Ad26.COV2.S vaccination and SARS-CoV-2 variants. Clones were read by immunoSEQ multiplex PCR, and TCRdb kept only the in-frame ones, dropping some. This table has about 400,000 clones, around nine tenths appearing once. Treatment given: over 15 received Ad26.COV2.S at low or high dose, single or two shots; 5 received placebo; per-sample allocation not given. Sampling took place 63 days after the first vaccine or placebo injection. Its platform was an Ad26 vector, and its expressed antigen was Wuhan-strain SARS-CoV-2 spike. Germline V CDR1 and CDR2: MGHRA, YSYEKL. This CDR3 region has 14 residues. Trimming removed 3 bases at V and 4 bases at J, with 11 bases between.

The rearrangement links TRBV4-1 to TRBJ2-3; the D gene is possibly TRBD1 (5 bases). The starting material was peripheral blood, obtained in a trial of Ad26.COV2.S vaccine versus placebo. The origin of this receptor is a person aged 18-65 years who received the Ad26.COV2.S COVID-19 vaccine or a placebo. This chain's CDR3 is CASSHARAADTQYF. DNA for the CDR3: TGCGCCAGCAGCCACGCCAGGGCGGCAGATACGCAGTATTTT.